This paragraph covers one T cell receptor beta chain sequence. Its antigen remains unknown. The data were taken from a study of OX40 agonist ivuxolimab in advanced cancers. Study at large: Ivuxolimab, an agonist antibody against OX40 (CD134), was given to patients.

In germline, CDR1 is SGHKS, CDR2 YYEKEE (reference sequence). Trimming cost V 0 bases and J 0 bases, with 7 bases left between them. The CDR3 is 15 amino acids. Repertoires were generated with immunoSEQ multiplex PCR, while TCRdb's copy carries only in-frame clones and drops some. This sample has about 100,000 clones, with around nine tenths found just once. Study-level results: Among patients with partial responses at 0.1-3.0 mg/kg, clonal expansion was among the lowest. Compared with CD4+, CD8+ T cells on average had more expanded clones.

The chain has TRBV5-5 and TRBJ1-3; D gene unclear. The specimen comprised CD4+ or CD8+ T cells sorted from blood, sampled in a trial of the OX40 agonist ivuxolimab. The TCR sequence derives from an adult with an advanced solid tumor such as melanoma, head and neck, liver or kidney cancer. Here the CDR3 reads CASSLVVYSGNTIYF. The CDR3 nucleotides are TGTGCCAGCAGCTTGGTCGTCTACTCTGGAAACACCATATATTTT.